Presented here are 27 T cell receptor beta chains from one specimen sequenced in a study of blood T cell repertoires in COVID-19 (dated by TCRdb to 2018 to 2020). The library relied on the immunoSEQ multiplex PCR assay. The source is immuneACCESS, and TCRdb retained only in-frame sequences with V and J called. Part of the clones is not carried over; for the studies checked, unresolved V genes explain less than half of this, and the remainder is unexplained. Present in this sample are 200,000 to 250,000 clones, around 90% of which were seen just once. Of the sample, approximately 10% falls within the top ten clones. Sample: PBMCs or T cells enriched from blood (not recorded which). The receptors shown here come from a young man with acute COVID-19.

The chain carries TRBV6-6 and TRBJ2-5; 12 nucleotides match TRBD2. This CDR3 is 18 amino acids long. Germline values: CDR1 MNHNY, CDR2 SVGAGI (reference sequence). Unmatched junction bases numbered 12, after V lost 5 bases and J lost 2 bases. The CDR3 nucleotides are TGTGCCAGCAGTCCTAAATACCGACTAGCGGGAGCTCAAGAGACCCAGTACTTC. It codes for CASSPKYRLAGAQETQYF.

The V and J genes are TRBV29-1 and TRBJ2-2; a weak D match, TRBD1 (5 bases). The germline V gene has CDR1 SQVTM and CDR2 ANQGSEA. The CDR3 loop spans 13 amino acids. Trimming stripped 5 bases from V and 3 bases from J, with 10 bases between. CDR3 residues: CSVSKGDTGELFF. DNA of the CDR3: TGCAGCGTTTCGAAAGGGGACACCGGGGAGCTGTTTTTT.

The gene calls are TRBV7-9 and TRBJ2-7; 7 bases agree with TRBD2. V dropped 3 bases and J dropped 0; count of bases not matched to a gene: 5. The germline V gene has CDR1 SEHNR and CDR2 FQNEAQ (reference sequence). The CDR3 spans 15 residues. The CDR3 reads CASSFSSGDSYEQYF. In DNA form, the CDR3 reads TGTGCCAGCAGCTTTTCGAGCGGGGACTCCTACGAGCAGTACTTC.

This rearrangement joins TRBV13 to TRBJ2-2; maybe TRBD2 (6 bases). Per the germline V gene, CDR1 is PRHDT and CDR2 is FYEKMQ (reference sequence). V lost 2 bases to trimming and J lost 5 bases, with 21 bases between them. There are 18 residues in the CDR3. CDR3 DNA: TGTGCCAGCAGCTTAATTGTCCAGTTCGGGAGTATAACCGGGGAGCTGTTTTTT. It encodes CASSLIVQFGSITGELFF.

This clone showed up just a few times. The CDR3 coding sequence is TGTGCCAGCAGCCCATCGACAGGGGGCAAATCACCCCTCCACTTT. Its translation is CASSPSTGGKSPLHF. This chain uses TRBV11-2 with TRBJ1-6, with 10 positions matching TRBD1. CDR1 SGHAT and CDR2 FQNNGV come from the germline V gene. The CDR3 runs to 15 residues. The trim removed 5 bases at V and 10 bases at J, leaving 8 bases unmatched.

V and J are TRBV29-1 and TRBJ2-7, with D hard to call. This CDR3 is built from 12 residues. CDR1 is SQVTM and CDR2 is ANQGSEA in the germline V gene. The V end was cut by 0 bases, the J end by 3 bases, with 6 bases between. The CDR3 sequence is CSVEDQDYEQYF. Written as DNA, the CDR3 is TGCAGCGTTGAAGATCAGGACTACGAGCAGTACTTC.

This clone was counted only a few times. The chain has TRBV11-1 and TRBJ1-2; D is undetermined. V was trimmed by 1 base and J by 7 bases, leaving 10 bases between them. Germline V gene lookup returns CDR1 SGHAT and CDR2 FQDESV (reference sequence). This CDR3 is 13 amino acids long. The CDR3 DNA follows: TGTGCCAGCAGCTTAGGCGTCATGCGTGGCTACACCTTC. Encoded protein: CASSLGVMRGYTF.

The chain has TRBV4-3 and TRBJ1-5, with a possible D match to TRBD1 (6 bases). This CDR3 spans 15 amino acids. Trimming took 2 bases from V and 1 from J, leaving 9 bases between them. Germline V gives CDR1 LGHNA, CDR2 YSLEER. In DNA, the CDR3 is TGCGCCAGCAGCCAAAACGGACAGAGCAATCAGCCCCAGCATTTT. It is translated as CASSQNGQSNQPQHF.

This clone was detected a few times. This chain connects TRBV10-2 to TRBJ2-7; 10 bases map to TRBD1. Germline values: CDR1 WSHSY, CDR2 SAAADI. This CDR3 contains 14 residues. V was clipped by 4 bases and J by 2 bases; unmatched bases: 2. DNA for the CDR3: TGCGCCAGCAGTGGGGACAGGGGAACCTACGAGCAGTACTTC. Protein product: CASSGDRGTYEQYF.

The V gene is TRBV24-1, the J gene TRBJ1-2; D ambiguous. The CDR3 runs to 13 residues. The germline CDR1 and CDR2 sequences are KGHDR and SFDVKD. Between the trimmed V and J ends, which lost 2 bases and 4 bases, there was a span of 7 bases. This chain's CDR3 is CATSDSHSYGYTF. The DNA of the CDR3 is TGTGCCACCAGTGATTCCCATTCCTATGGCTACACCTTC.

The chain couples TRBV3-1 (or the pseudogene TRBV3-2) to TRBJ2-7; maybe TRBD1 (6 bases). V lost 7 bases and J lost 1, with 14 bases in between. The germline CDR1 and CDR2 sequences are LGHDT and YNNKEL (reference sequence). The CDR3 is 14 residues long. CDR3 in DNA: TGTGCCAGCACCAGAGCAGGGGAGTCCTACGAGCAGTACTTC. As protein: CASTRAGESYEQYF.

The chain joins TRBV30 to TRBJ2-7; tentatively, D is TRBD1 (5 bases). The CDR3 totals 13 residues. V lost 2 bases to trimming and J lost 3 bases, with 11 bases between them. From germline, CDR1 is GTSNPN and CDR2 SVGIG (reference sequence). The CDR3 DNA is TGTGCCTGGAGTAGGGGAAACTTCTACGAGCAGTACTTC. Translation gives CAWSRGNFYEQYF.

The rearrangement links TRBV6-6 to TRBJ1-6, with D uncertain. V was clipped by 6 bases and J by 6 bases, with 3 bases between them. The CDR3 has 11 residues. Germline V gene lookup returns CDR1 MNHNY and CDR2 SVGAGI (reference sequence). The CDR3 is CASSSNSPLHF. In nucleotides, the CDR3 is TGTGCCAGCAGCTCTAATTCACCCCTCCACTTT.

The J gene is TRBJ2-5, the V gene TRBV5-1; 8 positions agree with TRBD2. Trimming cost V 3 bases and J 2 bases; bases outside gene matches: 12. The V gene's germline CDR1 is SGHRS and CDR2 YFSETQ. CDR3 size: 17 residues. The CDR3 is CASSSQGNSGAQETQYF. The CDR3 DNA sequence: TGCGCCAGCAGCTCCCAGGGTAATAGCGGGGCTCAAGAGACCCAGTACTTC. Using reference TRBV5-1 and TRBJ2-5 for the parts outside the CDR3, the full variable domain is KAGVTQTPRYLIKTRGQQVTLSCSPISGHRSVSWYQQTPGQGLQFLFEYFSETQRNKGNFPGRFSGRQFSNSRSEMNVSTLELGDSALYLCASSSQGNSGAQETQYFGPGTRLLVL.

CDR3 loop: CASSPPNSVKNIQYF. The CDR3 region has the DNA TGTGCCAGCTCACCACCAAATAGCGTCAAAAACATTCAGTACTTC. The genes are TRBV18 and TRBJ2-4; TRBD2 might be the D (5 bases). This CDR3 is built from 15 residues. The V gene's germline CDR1 is KGHSH and CDR2 LQKENI. Trimming removed 0 bases at V and 3 bases at J, with 9 bases between.

The chain has TRBV7-8 and TRBJ2-7, with 12 bases that match TRBD2. The CDR3 runs 15 residues. Germline CDR1 and CDR2: SGHVS and FQNEAQ. The J segment lost 3 bases and the V segment lost 1 base, leaving 1 base of the junction unmatched. The CDR3 is CASSLGTSGDYEQYF. Written as DNA, the CDR3 is TGTGCCAGCAGCTTAGGGACTAGCGGGGACTACGAGCAGTACTTC.

Written as DNA, the CDR3 is TGTGCCAGCAGCACCTCAGGGAGGCGGGAGGGCCAGAATGAGCAGTTCTTC. It yields the protein CASSTSGRREGQNEQFF. The chain employs TRBV21-1 and TRBJ2-1; the table's D call, TRBD2, has no DNA check behind it. TRBV21-1 is a pseudogene. This CDR3 comprises 17 residues.

The J gene is TRBJ1-2, the V gene TRBV10-3, with 8 bases that match TRBD1. V dropped 9 bases and J dropped 6; count of bases not matched to a gene: 9. Germline V gene sequence: CDR1 ENHRY, CDR2 SYGVKD. The CDR3 has 13 amino acids. The CDR3 DNA reads TGTGCCATTGGACAGGGAGGAGTGGATGGCTACACCTTC. It encodes CAIGQGGVDGYTF.

The J gene is TRBJ1-5, the V gene TRBV28; 8 nucleotides agree with TRBD1. CDR1 MDHEN and CDR2 SYDVKM come from the germline V gene. With 6 bases clipped from V and 5 bases from J, the junction kept 12 bases outside the gene matches. This CDR3 region has 16 residues. CDR3 DNA: TGTGCCAGCAGCCCACCCTACGGGACAGGTCATCAGCCCCAGCATTTT. Translation: CASSPPYGTGHQPQHF.

J is TRBJ1-1 and V is TRBV6-2 or TRBV6-3; perhaps TRBD1 as D (6 bases). Trimming cost V 4 bases and J 3 bases, with 12 bases left between them. The germline V gene encodes CDR1 MNHEY and CDR2 SVGEGT. This CDR3 comprises 14 residues. CDR3 DNA sequence: TGTGCCAGCAGTTTGGACAGTGTCTACACTGAAGCTTTCTTT. This gives the protein CASSLDSVYTEAFF.

The rearrangement joins TRBV30 to TRBJ2-1, with D hard to call. CDR3 length: 12 residues. The V end was cut by 2 bases, the J end by 12 bases, with 14 bases between. Germline V lookup: CDR1 GTSNPN, CDR2 SVGIG (reference sequence). The CDR3 is CAWSLTGLGQFF. As DNA, the CDR3 is TGTGCCTGGAGTTTAACGGGTCTCGGGCAGTTCTTC.

This clone was detected only a few times. This chain connects TRBV12-3 or TRBV12-4 to TRBJ1-1, with TRBD1 matching 11 bases. There are 11 residues in the CDR3. J lost 11 bases, V lost 8 bases, and 4 bases had no gene match. The chain's CDR3 is CASWGQGEAFF. In nucleotides, the CDR3 is TGTGCCAGCTGGGGACAGGGGGAGGCTTTCTTT.

The table lists this clone with a count of one. This chain uses TRBV3-1 (or the pseudogene TRBV3-2) with TRBJ2-3; D not resolved. V shed 4 bases and J shed 0 bases, with 11 bases lying between them. CDR1 is LGHDT, CDR2 YNNKEL, per germline (reference sequence). The CDR3 runs to 15 residues. The CDR3 nucleotides read TGTGCCAGCAGCCCAGGTGGATCTAGCACAGATACGCAGTATTTT. Translated, it gives CASSPGGSSTDTQYF.

The genes are TRBV27 and TRBJ1-4; no definite D call. The germline V gene encodes CDR1 MNHEY and CDR2 SMNVEV (reference sequence). This CDR3 spans 14 amino acids. Trimming shortened V by 5 bases and J by 8 bases, and 15 bases separated the two germline ends. CDR3 nucleotides: TGTGCCAGCAGTGCACTCCTATCGGGGGAAAAACTGTTTTTT. Translating it yields CASSALLSGEKLFF.

The genes are TRBV4-1 and TRBJ1-4; TRBD1 might be the D (5 bases). CDR1 is MGHRA and CDR2 is YSYEKL in the germline V gene. This CDR3 contains 15 residues. The V end lost 0 bases, the J end lost 12 bases, and 17 bases lay between the germline ends. The CDR3, as DNA: TGCGCCAGCAGCCAAGAGATCTCGGACACCGTAGAACTGTTTTTT. Translated, it gives CASSQEISDTVELFF.

The table lists this clone with a few counts. This chain links TRBV5-8 with TRBJ2-1, with a tentative D call TRBD2 (6 bases). This CDR3 comprises 15 residues. The ends were cut back, 7 bases at V and 0 bases at J, with 14 bases in the middle. The V gene's germline CDR1 is SGHTS and CDR2 YDEGEE. The CDR3 sequence: CASFGTSGSYNEQFF. As DNA, the CDR3 is TGTGCCAGCTTCGGGACTTCGGGCTCCTACAATGAGCAGTTCTTC.

The chain is built from TRBV25-1 and TRBJ1-2; TRBD1 matches at 9 bases. With 4 bases clipped from V and 6 bases from J, the junction kept 9 bases outside the gene matches. The germline V gene encodes CDR1 MGHDK and CDR2 SYGVNS. The CDR3 totals 15 residues. The CDR3 nucleotides are TGTGCCAGCAGTGCCCGACAGGGGGGGGTGGATGGCTACACCTTC. Its protein is CASSARQGGVDGYTF.